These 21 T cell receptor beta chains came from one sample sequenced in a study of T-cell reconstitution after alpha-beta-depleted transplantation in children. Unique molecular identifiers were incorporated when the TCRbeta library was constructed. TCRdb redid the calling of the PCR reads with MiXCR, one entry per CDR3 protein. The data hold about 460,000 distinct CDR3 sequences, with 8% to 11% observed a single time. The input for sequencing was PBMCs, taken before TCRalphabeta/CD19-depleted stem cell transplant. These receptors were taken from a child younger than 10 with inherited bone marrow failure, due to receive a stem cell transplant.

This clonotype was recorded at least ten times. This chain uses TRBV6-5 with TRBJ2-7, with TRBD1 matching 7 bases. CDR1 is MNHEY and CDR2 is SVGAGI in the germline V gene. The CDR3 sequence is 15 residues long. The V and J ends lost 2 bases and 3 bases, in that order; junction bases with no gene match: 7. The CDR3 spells CASSYEQGSNYEQYF. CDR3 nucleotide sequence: TGTGCCAGCAGTTACGAACAGGGGAGTAACTACGAGCAGTACTTC.

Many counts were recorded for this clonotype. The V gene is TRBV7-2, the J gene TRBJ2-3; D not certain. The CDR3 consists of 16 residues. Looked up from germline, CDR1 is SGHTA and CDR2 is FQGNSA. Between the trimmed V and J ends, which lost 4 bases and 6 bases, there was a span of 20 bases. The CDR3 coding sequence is TGTGCCAGCAGCTCGGTAGTATTTCGGCCGTCCGATACGCAGTATTTT. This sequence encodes CASSSVVFRPSDTQYF.

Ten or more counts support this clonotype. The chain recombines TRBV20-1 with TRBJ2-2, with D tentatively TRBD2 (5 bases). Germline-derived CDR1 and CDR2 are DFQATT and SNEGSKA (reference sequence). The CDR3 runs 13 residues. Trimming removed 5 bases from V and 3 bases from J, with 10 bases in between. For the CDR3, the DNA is TGCAGTGCTCACGGGGTCGACACCGGGGAGCTGTTTTTT. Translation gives CSAHGVDTGELFF.

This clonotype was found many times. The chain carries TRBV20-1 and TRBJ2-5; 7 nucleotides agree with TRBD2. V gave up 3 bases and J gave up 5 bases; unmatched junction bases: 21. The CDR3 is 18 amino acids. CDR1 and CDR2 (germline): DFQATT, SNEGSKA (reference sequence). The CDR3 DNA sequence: TGCAGTGCTAGCCTTTTACGTGCTAGCGGTATAATTGGGGAGACCCAGTACTTC. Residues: CSASLLRASGIIGETQYF.

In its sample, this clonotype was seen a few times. CDR3 residues: CASSHLSSDGSSYEQYF. CDR3 DNA: TGTGCCAGCAGCCACTTATCATCGGACGGTTCCTCCTACGAGCAGTACTTC. This chain uses TRBV7-9 with TRBJ2-7; D is undetermined. Germline CDR1 reads SEHNR; CDR2 reads FQNEAQ (reference sequence). This CDR3 has 17 residues. Deletions cut 5 bases from V and 0 bases from J, with 20 bases between.

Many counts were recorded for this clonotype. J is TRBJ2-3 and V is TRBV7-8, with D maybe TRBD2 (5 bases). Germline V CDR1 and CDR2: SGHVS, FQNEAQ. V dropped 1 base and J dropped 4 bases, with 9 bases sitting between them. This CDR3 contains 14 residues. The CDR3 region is CASSLVLASDTQYF. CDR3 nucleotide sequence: TGTGCCAGCAGCTTAGTTCTAGCATCAGATACGCAGTATTTT.

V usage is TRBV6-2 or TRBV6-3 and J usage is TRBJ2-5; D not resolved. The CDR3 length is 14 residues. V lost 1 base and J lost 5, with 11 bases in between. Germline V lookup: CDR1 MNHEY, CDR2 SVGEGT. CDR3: CASSYFSMGETQYF. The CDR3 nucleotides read TGTGCCAGCAGTTACTTCTCGATGGGGGAGACCCAGTACTTC.

The CDR3 is CSVEQGPSVGNEQFF. For the CDR3, the DNA is TGCAGCGTTGAACAAGGGCCATCCGTGGGGAATGAGCAGTTCTTC. The rearrangement joins TRBV29-1 to TRBJ2-1; D not certain. The CDR3 spans 15 residues. Germline loops: CDR1 SQVTM, CDR2 ANQGSEA. Trimming removed 2 bases at V and 7 bases at J, with 18 bases between.

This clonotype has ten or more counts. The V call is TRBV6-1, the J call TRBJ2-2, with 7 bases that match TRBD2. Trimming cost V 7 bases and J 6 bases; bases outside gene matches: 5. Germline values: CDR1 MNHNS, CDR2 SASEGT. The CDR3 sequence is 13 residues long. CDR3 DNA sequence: TGTGCCAGCACCATGGGAGGGGCCGGGGAGCTGTTTTTT. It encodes CASTMGGAGELFF.

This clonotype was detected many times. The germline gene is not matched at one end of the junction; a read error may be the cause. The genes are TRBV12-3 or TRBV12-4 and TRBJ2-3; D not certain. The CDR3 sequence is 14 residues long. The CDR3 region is CASSPDPLTYTQYF. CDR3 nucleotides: TGTGCCAGCAGCCCGGATCCGCTCACATATACGCAGTATTTT.

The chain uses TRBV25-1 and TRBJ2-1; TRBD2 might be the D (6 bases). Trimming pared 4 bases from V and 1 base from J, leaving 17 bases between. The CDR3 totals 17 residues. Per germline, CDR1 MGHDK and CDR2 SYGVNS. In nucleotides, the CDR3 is TGTGCCAGCAGTGCCTCGGGACTGATGGGATCCTACAATGAGCAGTTCTTC. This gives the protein CASSASGLMGSYNEQFF.

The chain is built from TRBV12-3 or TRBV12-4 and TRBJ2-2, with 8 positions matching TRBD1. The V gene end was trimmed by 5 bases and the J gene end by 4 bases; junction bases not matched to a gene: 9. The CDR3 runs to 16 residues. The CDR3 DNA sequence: TGTGCCAGCAGTCCCCCGACAGGGGCGAGCACCGGGGAGCTGTTTTTT. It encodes CASSPPTGASTGELFF.

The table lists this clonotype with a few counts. CDR3 coding DNA: TGTGCTAGTGGTTTGGAACCGACTAGCGGGAGCTACAATGAGCAGTTCTTC. It is translated as CASGLEPTSGSYNEQFF. The genes are TRBV12-5 and TRBJ2-1; 12 bases match TRBD2. CDR1 is LGHNT, CDR2 FRNRAP, per germline. Trimming at V came to 1 base and at J to 3 bases, leaving 4 bases not matched to a gene. The CDR3 is 17 residues long.

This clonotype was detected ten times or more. CDR3 amino acids: CASSPDSDEQYF. CDR3 nucleotides: TGTGCCAGCAGTCCGGACAGCGACGAGCAGTACTTC. This rearrangement joins TRBV2 to TRBJ2-7; D is possibly TRBD1 (6 bases). This CDR3 spans 12 amino acids. Between the trimmed V and J ends, which lost 5 bases and 5 bases, there was a span of 10 bases. Germline V gene sequence: CDR1 SNHLY, CDR2 FYNNEI.

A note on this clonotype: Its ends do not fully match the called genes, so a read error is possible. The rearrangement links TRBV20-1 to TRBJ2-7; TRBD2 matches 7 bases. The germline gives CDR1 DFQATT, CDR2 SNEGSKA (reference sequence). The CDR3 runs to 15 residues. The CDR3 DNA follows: TGCTGTGCTAGAGATCAGGGAGGGTTGACCTACGAGCAGTACTTC. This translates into CCARDQGGLTYEQYF.

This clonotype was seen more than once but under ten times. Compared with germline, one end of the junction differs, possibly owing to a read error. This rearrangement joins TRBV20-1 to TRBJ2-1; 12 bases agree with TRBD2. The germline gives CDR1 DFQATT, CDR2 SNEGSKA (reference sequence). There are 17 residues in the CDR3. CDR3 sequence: CCASHLAGGPSYNEQFF. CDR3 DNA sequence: TGCTGTGCTTCGCACCTAGCGGGAGGGCCTTCCTACAATGAGCAGTTCTTC.

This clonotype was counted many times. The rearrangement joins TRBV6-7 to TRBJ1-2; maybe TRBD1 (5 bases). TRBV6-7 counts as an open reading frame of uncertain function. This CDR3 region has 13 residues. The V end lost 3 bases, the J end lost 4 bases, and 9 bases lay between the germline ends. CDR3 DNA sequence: TGTGCCAGCAGTTATACGGGACTCTATGGCTACACCTTC. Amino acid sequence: CASSYTGLYGYTF.

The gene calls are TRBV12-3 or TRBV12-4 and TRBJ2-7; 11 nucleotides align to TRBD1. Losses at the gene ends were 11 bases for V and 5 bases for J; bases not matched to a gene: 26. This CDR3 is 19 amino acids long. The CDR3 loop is CAFSLLRTGGGRSGNEQYF. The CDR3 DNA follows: TGTGCCTTCAGTTTACTCCGGACAGGGGGCGGGAGATCTGGGAACGAGCAGTACTTC.

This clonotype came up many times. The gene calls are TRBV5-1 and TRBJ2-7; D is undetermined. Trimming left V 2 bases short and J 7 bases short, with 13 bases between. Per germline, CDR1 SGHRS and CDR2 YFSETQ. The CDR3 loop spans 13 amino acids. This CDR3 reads CASSFGPNGEQYF. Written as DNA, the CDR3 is TGCGCCAGCAGCTTCGGACCTAACGGGGAGCAGTACTTC.

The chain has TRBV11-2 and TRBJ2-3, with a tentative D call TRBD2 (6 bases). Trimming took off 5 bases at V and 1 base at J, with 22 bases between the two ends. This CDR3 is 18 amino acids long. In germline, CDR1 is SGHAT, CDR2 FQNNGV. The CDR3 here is CASSLRPLAVVGTDTQYF. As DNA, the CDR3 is TGTGCCAGCAGCCTGAGGCCCTTAGCGGTTGTTGGCACAGATACGCAGTATTTT. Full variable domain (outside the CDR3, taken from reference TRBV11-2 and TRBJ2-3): EAGVAQSPRYKIIEKRQSVAFWCNPISGHATLYWYQQILGQGPKLLIQFQNNGVVDDSQLPKDRFSAERLKGVDSTLKIQPAKLEDSAVYLCASSLRPLAVVGTDTQYFGPGTRLTVL.

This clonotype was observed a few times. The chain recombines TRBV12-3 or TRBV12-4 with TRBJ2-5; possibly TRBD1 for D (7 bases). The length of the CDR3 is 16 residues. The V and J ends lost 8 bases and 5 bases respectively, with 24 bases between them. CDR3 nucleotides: TGTGCCAGCCGTCCTGAACCCCGGACAGGAGGGGAGACCCAGTACTTC. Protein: CASRPEPRTGGETQYF.